This T cell receptor (beta chain) was captured in a study of beta chain features in type 1 diabetes. With 0 bases clipped from V and 7 bases from J, the junction kept 9 bases outside the gene matches. Germline values: CDR1 LGHNA, CDR2 YSLEER. The CDR3 covers 16 residues. Sequencing targeted expressed TCRB transcripts, as all isolated RNA had been reverse transcribed. Assay: immunoSEQ multiplex PCR; the TCRdb copy retains only in-frame clones and omits some. The sample includes some 150,000 clones, less than 11% seen only once; the top ten take less than 1.5%. The sample consisted of naive CD4+ T cells from blood. This sequence joins TRBV4-3 and TRBJ2-1; 7 nucleotides match TRBD1. The TCR was taken from a man younger than 30 in good health. The CDR3 DNA sequence: TGCGCCAGCAGCCAAGACAAGACAGGGTTCTGGAATGAGCAGTTCTTC. This codes for CASSQDKTGFWNEQFF.